This passage covers 26 T cell receptor beta chains from one sample sequenced in a study of Ad26.COV2.S vaccination and SARS-CoV-2 variants. The data were produced by immunoSEQ multiplex PCR, yet TCRdb's version contains in-frame clones alone and is incomplete. The table has around 340,000 clones, roughly 90% seen once. The treatment is: around 19 received Ad26.COV2.S at low or high dose, single or two shots; about 5 received placebo; per-sample allocation not given. Sampling occurred on day 63 after the first vaccine or placebo injection. Source: peripheral blood, taken in a trial of Ad26.COV2.S vaccine versus placebo. Every receptor here comes from a person between 18 and 59 years old who received the Ad26.COV2.S COVID-19 vaccine or a placebo.

The chain carries TRBV7-2 and TRBJ2-2; D is ambiguous. Germline loops: CDR1 SGHTA, CDR2 FQGNSA. V dropped 3 bases and J dropped 5 bases, with 13 bases sitting between them. The CDR3 has 15 amino acids. CDR3 amino acids: CASSLAPKGTGELFF. CDR3 nucleotides: TGTGCCAGCAGCTTGGCACCTAAGGGAACCGGGGAGCTGTTTTTT.

The rearrangement uses TRBV30 and TRBJ1-3, with D hard to call. Per the germline V gene, CDR1 is GTSNPN and CDR2 is SVGIG (reference sequence). The ends were cut back, 0 bases at V and 1 base at J, with 7 bases in the middle. The CDR3 covers 14 residues. CDR3: CAWSVKSSGNTIYF. DNA for the CDR3: TGTGCCTGGAGTGTCAAATCATCTGGAAACACCATATATTTT.

The chain combines TRBV30 with TRBJ2-3, with D perhaps matching TRBD2 (5 bases). This CDR3 contains 13 residues. From germline, CDR1 is GTSNPN and CDR2 SVGIG (reference sequence). Trimming shortened V by 2 bases and J by 4 bases, and 10 bases separated the two germline ends. The CDR3 DNA sequence: TGTGCCTGGAGTAGAGGAGGTGCAGATACGCAGTATTTT. The encoded protein is CAWSRGGADTQYF.

This chain links TRBV4-3 with TRBJ2-7; possible D gene TRBD2, 5 bases. Per germline, CDR1 LGHNA and CDR2 YSLEER. Trimming pared 1 base from V and 0 bases from J, leaving 13 bases between. This CDR3 contains 16 residues. In nucleotides, the CDR3 is TGCGCCAGCAGCCAAGGTTTTTCTGGACTCTCCTACGAGCAGTACTTC. Protein product: CASSQGFSGLSYEQYF.

The rearrangement uses TRBV30 and TRBJ1-6, with D perhaps TRBD1 (6 bases). Per the germline V gene, CDR1 is GTSNPN and CDR2 is SVGIG (reference sequence). This CDR3 spans 13 amino acids. V dropped 8 bases and J dropped 9 bases, with 17 bases sitting between them. The CDR3 DNA reads TGTGCCGAAGCGGGGGCTCGAGGTTCACCCCTCCACTTT. Residues: CAEAGARGSPLHF. Using reference TRBV30 and TRBJ1-6 for the parts outside the CDR3, the full variable domain is SQTIHQWPATLVQPVGSPLSLECTVEGTSNPNLYWYRQAAGRGLQLLFYSVGIGQISSEVPQNLSASRPQDRQFILSSKKLLLSDSGFYLCAEAGARGSPLHFGNGTRLTVT.

The chain employs TRBV24-1 and TRBJ1-2, with 9 positions matching TRBD1. Germline V gene sequence: CDR1 KGHDR, CDR2 SFDVKD. The CDR3 covers 13 residues. The trim removed 6 bases at V and 8 bases at J, leaving 6 bases unmatched. The CDR3 loop is CATSHRGRGGYTF. The CDR3 DNA follows: TGTGCCACCAGTCACAGGGGGCGAGGGGGCTACACCTTC.

CDR3 in DNA: TGTGCCAGCAGCTTAGCGGGGCGATGGAGGGTTTATACAGATACGCAGTATTTT. Translating gives CASSLAGRWRVYTDTQYF. V is TRBV7-9 and J is TRBJ2-3, with D maybe TRBD2 (6 bases). This CDR3 comprises 18 residues. Deletions cut 0 bases from V and 3 bases from J, with 19 bases between. Per germline, CDR1 SEHNR and CDR2 FQNEAQ (reference sequence).

The rearrangement links TRBV4-3 to TRBJ2-2; D is undetermined. Germline CDR1 reads LGHNA; CDR2 reads YSLEER. V was trimmed by 0 bases and J by 6 bases, leaving 11 bases between them. This CDR3 region has 15 residues. DNA of the CDR3: TGCGCCAGCAGCCAAGATTGGGGATGGGCCGGGGAGCTGTTTTTT. Translation: CASSQDWGWAGELFF.

The genes are TRBV28 and TRBJ1-3; D gene ambiguous. Looked up from germline, CDR1 is MDHEN and CDR2 is SYDVKM. V was cut by 9 bases and J by 0 bases, with 15 bases left in between. CDR3 length: 15 amino acids. The CDR3: CARIPGRNSGNTIYF. The CDR3 nucleotides are TGTGCCAGGATTCCTGGACGGAACTCTGGAAACACCATATATTTT.

The chain links TRBV27 to TRBJ1-2; maybe TRBD1 (6 bases). This CDR3 spans 13 amino acids. The germline V gene has CDR1 MNHEY and CDR2 SMNVEV (reference sequence). Trimming pared 5 bases from V and 8 bases from J, leaving 15 bases between. As DNA, the CDR3 is TGTGCCAGCAGTATACAGGGTTATATGGGCTACACCTTC. Translated: CASSIQGYMGYTF.

The chain is built from TRBV6-5 and TRBJ2-1; 11 nucleotides align to TRBD2. CDR3 size: 16 residues. With 2 bases clipped from V and 7 bases from J, the junction kept 7 bases outside the gene matches. CDR1 MNHEY and CDR2 SVGAGI come from the germline V gene. The CDR3 reads CASSYPRTSGFNEQFF. In DNA form, the CDR3 reads TGTGCCAGCAGTTACCCCCGGACTAGCGGGTTTAATGAGCAGTTCTTC.

The chain combines TRBV3-1 (or the pseudogene TRBV3-2) with TRBJ1-2, with D perhaps matching TRBD1 (5 bases). V lost 0 bases, J lost 6 bases, and 26 bases lay in between. The V gene's germline CDR1 is LGHDT and CDR2 YNNKEL (reference sequence). This CDR3 contains 19 residues. The DNA for the CDR3 is TGTGCCAGCAGCCAAGATATAAAACCAAGTGAGCGCAGGGCCCATGGCTACACCTTC. Protein product: CASSQDIKPSERRAHGYTF.

This clone was seen only once. The CDR3 protein is CSVDLGPNQPQHF. The CDR3 DNA reads as TGCAGCGTTGATTTGGGGCCCAATCAGCCCCAGCATTTT. The rearrangement uses TRBV29-1 and TRBJ1-5; maybe TRBD1 (5 bases). V was cut by 3 bases and J by 3 bases, with 9 bases left in between. From germline, CDR1 is SQVTM and CDR2 ANQGSEA. CDR3 length: 13 residues.

This clone came up once. The chain carries TRBV3-1 (or the pseudogene TRBV3-2) and TRBJ1-5; TRBD1 is a possible D gene (6 bases). Trimming took 4 bases from V and 5 from J, leaving 12 bases between them. CDR3 length: 14 amino acids. Looked up from germline, CDR1 is LGHDT and CDR2 is YNNKEL (reference sequence). In DNA form, the CDR3 reads TGTGCCAGCAGCCCGCGGACAGACCATCAGCCCCAGCATTTT. Amino acids: CASSPRTDHQPQHF.

The CDR3 protein is CASSRVGTSGNTIYF. The CDR3 DNA is TGTGCCAGCAGTCGAGTTGGGACTTCTGGAAACACCATATATTTT. The chain is built from TRBV28 and TRBJ1-3, with D possibly matching TRBD1 (5 bases). CDR3 length equals 15 residues. From germline, CDR1 is MDHEN and CDR2 SYDVKM. V was trimmed by 5 bases and J by 1 base, leaving 12 bases between them.

The V gene is TRBV15, the J gene TRBJ2-7; 10 bases fit TRBD2. The germline CDR1 and CDR2 sequences are LNHNV and YYDKDF (reference sequence). The CDR3 covers 17 residues. V lost 2 bases and J lost 1; bases outside the gene matches: 8. CDR3 sequence reads: CATSRSRLAGPSYEQYF. The CDR3, as DNA: TGTGCCACCAGCAGATCCCGACTAGCGGGTCCTTCCTACGAGCAGTACTTC.

The chain carries TRBV7-6 and TRBJ1-3; TRBD1 aligns across 7 bases. Unmatched junction bases numbered 3, after V lost 4 bases and J lost 0 bases. This CDR3 is 15 amino acids long. Germline CDR1 SGHVS, CDR2 FNYEAQ. CDR3 in amino acids: CASSSGGGSGNTIYF. The CDR3 DNA reads as TGTGCCAGCAGCTCAGGGGGGGGCTCTGGAAACACCATATATTTT.

The J gene is TRBJ1-2, the V gene TRBV28, with unresolved D. The CDR3 contains 13 residues. With 7 bases removed from V and 2 bases from J, the gap between germline ends came to 11 bases. The germline gives CDR1 MDHEN, CDR2 SYDVKM. For the CDR3, the DNA is TGTGCCAGCAACCGCGGGTGGAACTATGGCTACACCTTC. This codes for CASNRGWNYGYTF.

This chain connects TRBV28 to TRBJ2-2; D not certain. Deletions cut 1 base from V and 7 bases from J, with 4 bases between. Per germline, CDR1 MDHEN and CDR2 SYDVKM. The CDR3 spans 12 residues. The CDR3 loop is CASSLSIGELFF. In DNA, the CDR3 is TGTGCCAGCAGTTTATCGATCGGGGAGCTGTTTTTT.

This chain joins TRBV18 and TRBJ1-2; the D gene is possibly TRBD1 (5 bases). Per the germline V gene, CDR1 is KGHSH and CDR2 is LQKENI. Trimming left V 2 bases short and J 7 bases short, with 20 bases between. The CDR3 is 16 residues long. CDR3 sequence reads: CASSPVDPGTSGGYTF. Here the CDR3 DNA reads TGTGCCAGCTCACCAGTAGATCCCGGGACCTCGGGTGGCTACACCTTC.

J is TRBJ1-4 and V is TRBV6-6; no firm D call. Trimming cost V 6 bases and J 3 bases, with 11 bases left between them. The CDR3 loop spans 14 amino acids. The germline V gene encodes CDR1 MNHNY and CDR2 SVGAGI (reference sequence). In DNA form, the CDR3 reads TGTGCCAGCAGCTATGGCCCCGCTAATGAAAAACTGTTTTTT. It is translated as CASSYGPANEKLFF.

This chain joins TRBV7-3 and TRBJ1-1, with D possibly matching TRBD1 (5 bases). The CDR3 runs to 15 residues. Deletions cut 4 bases from V and 0 bases from J, with 12 bases between. CDR1 is SGHTA and CDR2 is FQGTGA in the germline V gene. CDR3 bases: TGTGCCAGCAGCTCCCATGGGGGGATGAACACTGAAGCTTTCTTT. Its translation is CASSSHGGMNTEAFF.

CDR3 sequence: CASSVYRGEAFF. The CDR3 DNA reads TGTGCCAGCAGCGTTTATCGGGGTGAAGCTTTCTTT. The rearrangement links TRBV9 to TRBJ1-1; D unclear. The CDR3 contains 12 residues. Between the trimmed V and J ends, which lost 2 bases and 7 bases, there was a span of 9 bases. Germline V lookup: CDR1 SGDLS, CDR2 YYNGEE.

V gene TRBV7-3 combines with J gene TRBJ2-2; 8 positions agree with TRBD2. With V trimmed by 5 bases and J by 5 bases, 7 bases remained unmatched. The CDR3 sequence is 15 residues long. CDR1 is SGHTA, CDR2 FQGTGA, per germline. This chain's CDR3 is CASSAAGGGTGELFF. For the CDR3, the DNA is TGTGCCAGCAGCGCCGCGGGAGGCGGGACCGGGGAGCTGTTTTTT.

The J gene is TRBJ1-1, the V gene TRBV4-1; D is unclear. The CDR3 length is 13 residues. The V and J ends lost 2 bases and 1 base respectively, with 5 bases between them. Germline V CDR1 and CDR2: MGHRA, YSYEKL. The CDR3 reads CASSQLTNTEAFF. The DNA for the CDR3 is TGCGCCAGCAGCCAACTGACGAACACTGAAGCTTTCTTT.

The DNA for the CDR3 is TGTGCCAGCAGTGATCTAGCGGGGGAACCCAATGAGCAGTTCTTC. Translation gives CASSDLAGEPNEQFF. This chain joins TRBV6-4 and TRBJ2-1; 10 bases align to TRBD2. The ends lost 3 bases at V and 6 bases at J; junction bases unmatched: 5. This CDR3 has 15 residues. Germline V gives CDR1 MRHNA, CDR2 SNTAGT.